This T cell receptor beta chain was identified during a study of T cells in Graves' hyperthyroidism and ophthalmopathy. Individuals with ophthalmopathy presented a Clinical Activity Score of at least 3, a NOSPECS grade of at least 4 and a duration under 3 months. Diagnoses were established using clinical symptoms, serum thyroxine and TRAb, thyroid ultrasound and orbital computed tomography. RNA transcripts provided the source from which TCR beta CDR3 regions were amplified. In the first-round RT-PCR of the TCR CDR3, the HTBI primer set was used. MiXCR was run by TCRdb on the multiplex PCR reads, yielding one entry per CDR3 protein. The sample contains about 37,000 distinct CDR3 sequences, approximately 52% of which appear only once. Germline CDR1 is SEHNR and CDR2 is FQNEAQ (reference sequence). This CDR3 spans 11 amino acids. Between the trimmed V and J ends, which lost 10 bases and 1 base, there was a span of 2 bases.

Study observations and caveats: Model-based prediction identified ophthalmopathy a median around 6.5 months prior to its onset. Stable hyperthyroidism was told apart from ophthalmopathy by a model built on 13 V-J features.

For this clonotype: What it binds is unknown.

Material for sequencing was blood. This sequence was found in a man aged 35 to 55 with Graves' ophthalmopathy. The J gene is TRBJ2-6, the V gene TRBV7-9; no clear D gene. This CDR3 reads CAISGANVLTF. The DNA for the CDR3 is TGTGCCATATCTGGGGCCAACGTCCTGACTTTC.